This TCR beta chain emerged from a study of radiotherapy plus CTLA-4 blockade in lung cancer. Germline CDR1 and CDR2: MNHEY and SVGAGI. The CDR3 extends over 13 amino acids. Between the trimmed V and J ends, which lost 8 bases and 1 base, there was a span of 8 bases. This table comes from immunoSEQ multiplex PCR, and its TCRdb copy is limited to in-frame clones, with some not included. The table lists fewer than 100,000 clones, more than 60% of them singletons. The sample here was peripheral blood, taken from a patient treated with radiotherapy plus ipilimumab. The V gene is TRBV6-5, the J gene TRBJ2-2; D is undetermined. This TCR was sampled from a human donor with non-small cell lung cancer whose response to radiotherapy plus ipilimumab could not be evaluated. Some clones in this sample may be carry-over from other donors' samples. CDR3 protein: CASAPGNTGELFF. The CDR3 bases are TGTGCCAGCGCCCCAGGGAACACCGGGGAGCTGTTTTTT.